A selection of T cell receptor beta chains follows, all from one sample in a study of human T cells and chemical hapten exposure. One entry per CDR3 protein results from TCRdb running MiXCR on the RACE reads. The sample holds 150,000 to 200,000 distinct CDR3 sequences; 14% are singletons and the top ten take 1.7%. This specimen was whole blood, taken in connection with sensitization to the hapten diphenylcyclopropenone (DPC). These receptors originate from a woman aged 25 to 45 with alopecia areata. Some clones in this sample may be carry-over from other donors' samples. The CDR3 runs from the conserved cysteine through the conserved F or W. The order of the fields is J gene, V gene, D gene, clone size, CDR3 DNA, CDR3 protein. D genes are given only for firm matches. Clone size is shown for a subset of rows, as once, few, many or a class of expanded clone.

j_gene: TRBJ2-1; v_gene: TRBV13; d_gene: TRBD2; abundance: NA; CDR3nt: TGTGCCAGCAGCTTAATGTCGAGCGGGGGCGACAATGAGCAGTTCTTC; CDR3aa: CASSLMSSGGDNEQFF
j_gene: TRBJ2-1; v_gene: TRBV6-6; d_gene: NA; abundance: NA; CDR3nt: TGTGCCAGCAGTTACCCCGGGACAAAGCGTGAGCAGTTCTTC; CDR3aa: CASSYPGTKREQFF
j_gene: TRBJ1-6; v_gene: TRBV27; d_gene: TRBD1; abundance: few; CDR3nt: TGTGCCAGCAGTTCCGGGACAGGGACATTTAGGCTTAATTCACCCCTCCACTTT; CDR3aa: CASSSGTGTFRLNSPLHF
j_gene: TRBJ1-1; v_gene: TRBV29-1; d_gene: NA; abundance: NA; CDR3nt: TGCAGCGTGAAAACGATGGGATCGAACACTGAAGCTTTCTTT; CDR3aa: CSVKTMGSNTEAFF
j_gene: TRBJ1-1; v_gene: TRBV5-1; d_gene: TRBD1; abundance: NA; CDR3nt: TGCGCCAGCAGCTTGAACGTCGGACAGGCTGGGGCTTTCTTT; CDR3aa: CASSLNVGQAGAFF
j_gene: TRBJ1-2; v_gene: TRBV12-3/TRBV12-4; d_gene: NA; abundance: once; CDR3nt: TGTGCCAGCAGTTTGGCAGGGAGGAACTATGGCTACACCTTC; CDR3aa: CASSLAGRNYGYTF
j_gene: TRBJ2-3; v_gene: TRBV7-2; d_gene: TRBD2; abundance: few; CDR3nt: TGTGCCAGCAGCTTCCAGACTAGCGGGCGCACAGATACGCAGTATTTT; CDR3aa: CASSFQTSGRTDTQYF
j_gene: TRBJ1-1; v_gene: TRBV5-5; d_gene: NA; abundance: NA; CDR3nt: TGTGCCAGCAGCTTGGTGTATCCAGGGACTGAAGCTTTCTTT; CDR3aa: CASSLVYPGTEAFF
j_gene: TRBJ1-5; v_gene: TRBV11-3; d_gene: NA; abundance: few; CDR3nt: TGTGCCAGCAGCTTAGAGCGTGGACAGCCCCAGCATTTT; CDR3aa: CASSLERGQPQHF
j_gene: TRBJ2-5; v_gene: TRBV7-8; d_gene: NA; abundance: few; CDR3nt: TGTGCCAGCAGCTTAGGTCTCCGGCAGGGAAAACGAGAAGAGACCCAGTACTTC; CDR3aa: CASSLGLRQGKREETQYF
j_gene: TRBJ1-2; v_gene: TRBV18; d_gene: TRBD1; abundance: few; CDR3nt: TGTGCCAGCTCCCTCGCGACAGGGTTTGGCTACACCTTC; CDR3aa: CASSLATGFGYTF
j_gene: TRBJ2-2; v_gene: TRBV6-5; d_gene: NA; abundance: NA; CDR3nt: TGTGCCACCAGGGGGGCCAACACCGGGGAGCTGTTTTTT; CDR3aa: CATRGANTGELFF
j_gene: TRBJ2-1; v_gene: TRBV18; d_gene: TRBD2; abundance: NA; CDR3nt: TGTGCCAGCTCACCACCGGGGGGGGTATCCTACAATGAGCAGTTCTTC; CDR3aa: CASSPPGGVSYNEQFF
j_gene: TRBJ2-3; v_gene: TRBV4-3; d_gene: NA; abundance: few; CDR3nt: TGCGCCAGCAGCTGGAGGGGCGAGGATACAGATACGCAGTATTTT; CDR3aa: CASSWRGEDTDTQYF
j_gene: TRBJ2-1; v_gene: TRBV23-1; d_gene: TRBD1; abundance: NA; CDR3nt: TGCGCCAGCAGTCAATGCTACAGGGGATCCGTCAATGAGCAGTTCTTC; CDR3aa: CASSQCYRGSVNEQFF
j_gene: TRBJ2-6; v_gene: TRBV18; d_gene: TRBD2; abundance: NA; CDR3nt: TGTGCCAGCTCACCACCGGCTAGCGGTGCCTCTGGGGCCAACGTCCTGACTTTC; CDR3aa: CASSPPASGASGANVLTF
j_gene: TRBJ2-2; v_gene: TRBV25-1; d_gene: NA; abundance: NA; CDR3nt: TGTGCCAGCAGTGAGGGTGGACAGCCCGGGGAGCTGTTTTTT; CDR3aa: CASSEGGQPGELFF
j_gene: TRBJ2-1; v_gene: TRBV29-1; d_gene: NA; abundance: NA; CDR3nt: TGCAGCGCCGAGCCCAGGGTTAGCAATGAGCAGTTCTTC; CDR3aa: CSAEPRVSNEQFF
j_gene: TRBJ2-7; v_gene: TRBV28; d_gene: TRBD2; abundance: once; CDR3nt: TGTGCCAGCACCCCAACTAGCGGGAGTTCCTACGAGCAGTACTTC; CDR3aa: CASTPTSGSSYEQYF
j_gene: TRBJ2-3; v_gene: TRBV10-3; d_gene: NA; abundance: NA; CDR3nt: TGTGCCATCAGCGGTCAAGGGCAGGTGACAGATACGCAGTATTTT; CDR3aa: CAISGQGQVTDTQYF
j_gene: TRBJ2-3; v_gene: TRBV2; d_gene: NA; abundance: NA; CDR3nt: TGTGCCAGCAGTGAAACAAATACAGGAACGGGCACAGATACGCAGTATTTT; CDR3aa: CASSETNTGTGTDTQYF
j_gene: TRBJ2-5; v_gene: TRBV7-2; d_gene: NA; abundance: few; CDR3nt: TGTGCCAGCAGCTTAGCCCCCGTACAAGAGACCCAGTACTTC; CDR3aa: CASSLAPVQETQYF
j_gene: TRBJ2-1; v_gene: TRBV20-1; d_gene: TRBD2; abundance: NA; CDR3nt: TGCAGTGCTCGCCCCCCCGGGACTAGCGGGGACAATGAGCAGTTCTTC; CDR3aa: CSARPPGTSGDNEQFF
j_gene: TRBJ2-2; v_gene: TRBV12-3/TRBV12-4; d_gene: TRBD2; abundance: NA; CDR3nt: TGTGCCAGCAGTCCCATAGCGGGAGCCGGGGAGCTGTTTTTT; CDR3aa: CASSPIAGAGELFF
j_gene: TRBJ2-7; v_gene: TRBV20-1; d_gene: NA; abundance: few; CDR3nt: TGCAGTGCTGGGACCCCGGTAATCTACGAGCAGTACTTC; CDR3aa: CSAGTPVIYEQYF
j_gene: TRBJ1-2; v_gene: TRBV6-2/TRBV6-3; d_gene: TRBD1; abundance: many; CDR3nt: TGTGCCAGCAGTTACGGTGGGACAGGGTACGGTGGCTACACCTTC; CDR3aa: CASSYGGTGYGGYTF
j_gene: TRBJ2-1; v_gene: TRBV19; d_gene: NA; abundance: few; CDR3nt: TGTGCCAGTAGCGTGGCGAGGGCCAATGAGCAGTTCTTC; CDR3aa: CASSVARANEQFF
j_gene: TRBJ1-1; v_gene: TRBV11-2; d_gene: NA; abundance: few; CDR3nt: TGTGCCAGCAGCTACGGGGTGTGGAACACTGAAGCTTTCTTT; CDR3aa: CASSYGVWNTEAFF
j_gene: TRBJ2-2; v_gene: TRBV7-2; d_gene: NA; abundance: few; CDR3nt: TGTGCCAGCAGCAGGGCCGGTAGTTCCTACGGCGGGGAGCTGTTTTTT; CDR3aa: CASSRAGSSYGGELFF
j_gene: TRBJ1-1; v_gene: TRBV29-1; d_gene: NA; abundance: NA; CDR3nt: TGCAGCGTTGTAGGCGGATTGAACACTGAAGCTTTCTTT; CDR3aa: CSVVGGLNTEAFF
j_gene: TRBJ1-1; v_gene: TRBV29-1; d_gene: NA; abundance: many; CDR3nt: TGCAGCGTTGAGAACACTGAAGCTTTCTTT; CDR3aa: CSVENTEAFF
j_gene: TRBJ2-6; v_gene: TRBV6-5; d_gene: NA; abundance: many; CDR3nt: TGTGCCAGCACTCGGGACACGTCCTTCTCTGGGGCCAACGTCCTGACTTTC; CDR3aa: CASTRDTSFSGANVLTF
j_gene: TRBJ2-1; v_gene: TRBV5-1; d_gene: NA; abundance: NA; CDR3nt: TGCGCCAGCAGCGCGGGACCACCCCTTGACGATGAGCAGTTCTTC; CDR3aa: CASSAGPPLDDEQFF
j_gene: TRBJ2-3; v_gene: TRBV14; d_gene: NA; abundance: few; CDR3nt: TGTGCCAGCAGCCAAGGGGCTCGGGGAGATACGCAGTATTTT; CDR3aa: CASSQGARGDTQYF
j_gene: TRBJ2-3; v_gene: TRBV19; d_gene: NA; abundance: few; CDR3nt: TGTGCCAGTAGTATCAGGGGAGCGTTTTCCACAGATACGCAGTATTTT; CDR3aa: CASSIRGAFSTDTQYF
j_gene: TRBJ2-5; v_gene: TRBV5-6; d_gene: NA; abundance: few; CDR3nt: TGTGCCAGCAGCACCCTCCGAATGATCGAGACCCAGTACTTC; CDR3aa: CASSTLRMIETQYF
j_gene: TRBJ2-3; v_gene: TRBV7-9; d_gene: NA; abundance: NA; CDR3nt: TGTGCCACCAGTAGGTACCCACTGGATACGCAGTATTTT; CDR3aa: CATSRYPLDTQYF
j_gene: TRBJ2-7; v_gene: TRBV18; d_gene: NA; abundance: once; CDR3nt: TGTGCCAGCTCAATAAAGGTGGAATCCTACGAGCAGTACTTC; CDR3aa: CASSIKVESYEQYF
j_gene: TRBJ1-5; v_gene: TRBV28; d_gene: NA; abundance: few; CDR3nt: TGTGCCAGCAGACAACCGGGACCTCCGAATCAGCCCCAGCATTTT; CDR3aa: CASRQPGPPNQPQHF
j_gene: TRBJ1-5; v_gene: TRBV20-1; d_gene: NA; abundance: NA; CDR3nt: TGCAGTGCTAGACCTAAGACAGATAATCAGCCCCAGCATTTT; CDR3aa: CSARPKTDNQPQHF